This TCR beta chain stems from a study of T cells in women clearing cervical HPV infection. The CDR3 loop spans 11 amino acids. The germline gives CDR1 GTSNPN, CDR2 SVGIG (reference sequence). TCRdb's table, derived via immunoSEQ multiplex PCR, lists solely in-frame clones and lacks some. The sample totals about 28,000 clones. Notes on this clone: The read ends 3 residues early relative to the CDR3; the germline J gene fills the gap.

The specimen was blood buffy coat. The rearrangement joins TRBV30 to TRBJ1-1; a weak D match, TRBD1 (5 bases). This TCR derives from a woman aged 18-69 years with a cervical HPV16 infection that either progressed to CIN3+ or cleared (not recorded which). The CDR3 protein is CAWSVPGRAFF. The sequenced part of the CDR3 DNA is TGTGCCTGGAGTGTACCAGGGAGA.